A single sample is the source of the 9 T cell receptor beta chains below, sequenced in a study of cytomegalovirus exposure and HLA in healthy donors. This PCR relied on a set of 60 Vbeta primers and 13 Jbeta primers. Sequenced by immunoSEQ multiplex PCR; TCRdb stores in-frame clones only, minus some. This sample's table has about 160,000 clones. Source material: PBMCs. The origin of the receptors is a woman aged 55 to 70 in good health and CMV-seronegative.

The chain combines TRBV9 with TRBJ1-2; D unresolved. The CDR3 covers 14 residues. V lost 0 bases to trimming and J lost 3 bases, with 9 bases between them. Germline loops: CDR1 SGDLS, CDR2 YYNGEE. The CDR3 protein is CASSVAGWDYGYTF. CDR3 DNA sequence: TGTGCCAGCAGCGTAGCGGGATGGGACTATGGCTACACCTTC.

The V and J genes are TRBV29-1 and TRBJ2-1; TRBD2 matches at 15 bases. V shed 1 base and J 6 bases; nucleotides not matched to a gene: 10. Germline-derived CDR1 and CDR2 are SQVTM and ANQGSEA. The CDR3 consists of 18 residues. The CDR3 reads CSVEGTSGGDVTLNEQFF. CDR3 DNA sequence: TGCAGCGTTGAAGGGACTAGCGGGGGGGATGTGACCCTCAATGAGCAGTTCTTC.

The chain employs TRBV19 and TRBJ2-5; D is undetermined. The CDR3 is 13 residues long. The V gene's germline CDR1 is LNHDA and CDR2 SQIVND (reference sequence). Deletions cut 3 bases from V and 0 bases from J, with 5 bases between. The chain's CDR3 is CASSMADQETQYF. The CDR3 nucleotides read TGTGCCAGTAGTATGGCGGACCAAGAGACCCAGTACTTC.

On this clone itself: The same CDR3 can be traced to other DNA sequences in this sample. For the CDR3, the DNA is TGTGCCAGCAGCGCGCGGGGGGAGACCCAGTACTTC. It encodes CASSARGETQYF. This chain joins TRBV9 and TRBJ2-5; 7 positions match TRBD2. The V gene end was trimmed by 3 bases and the J gene end by 5 bases; junction bases not matched to a gene: 1. In germline, CDR1 is SGDLS, CDR2 YYNGEE. CDR3 length: 12 amino acids. The complete variable domain, with remaining parts taken from reference TRBV9 and TRBJ2-5, reads DSGVTQTPKHLITATGQRVTLRCSPRSGDLSVYWYQQSLDQGLQFLIQYYNGEERAKGNILERFSAQQFPDLHSELNLSSLELGDSALYFCASSARGETQYFGPGTRLLVL.

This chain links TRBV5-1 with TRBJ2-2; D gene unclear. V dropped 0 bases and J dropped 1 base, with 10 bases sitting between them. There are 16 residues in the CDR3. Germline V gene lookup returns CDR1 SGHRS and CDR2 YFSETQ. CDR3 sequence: CASSLVSGLNTGELFF. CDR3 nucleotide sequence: TGCGCCAGCAGCTTGGTGTCCGGGTTGAACACCGGGGAGCTGTTTTTT.

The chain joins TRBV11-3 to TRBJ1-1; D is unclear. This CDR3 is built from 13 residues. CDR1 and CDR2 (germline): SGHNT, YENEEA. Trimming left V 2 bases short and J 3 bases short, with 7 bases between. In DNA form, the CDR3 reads TGTGCCAGCAGCTTATTCGGAGACACTGAAGCTTTCTTT. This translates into CASSLFGDTEAFF.

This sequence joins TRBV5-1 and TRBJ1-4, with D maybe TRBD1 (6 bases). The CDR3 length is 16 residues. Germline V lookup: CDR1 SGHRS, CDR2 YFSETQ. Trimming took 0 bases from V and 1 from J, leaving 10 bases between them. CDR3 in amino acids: CASSLGPTGTNEKLFF. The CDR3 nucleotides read TGCGCCAGCAGCTTGGGACCGACAGGAACTAATGAAAAACTGTTTTTT.

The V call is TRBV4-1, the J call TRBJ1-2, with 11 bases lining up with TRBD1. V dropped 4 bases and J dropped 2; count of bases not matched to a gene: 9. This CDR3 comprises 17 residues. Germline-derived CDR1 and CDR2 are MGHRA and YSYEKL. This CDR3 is CASSRGQGVPLNYGYTF. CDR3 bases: TGCGCCAGCAGCCGGGGACAGGGGGTCCCTCTAAACTATGGCTACACCTTC.

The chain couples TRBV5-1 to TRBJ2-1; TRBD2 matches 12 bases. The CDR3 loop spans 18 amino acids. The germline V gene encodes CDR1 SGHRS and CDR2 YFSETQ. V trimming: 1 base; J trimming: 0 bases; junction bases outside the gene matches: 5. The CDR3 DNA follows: TGCGCCAGCAGCTTGCATCTAGCGGGAGGGCCCTCCTACAATGAGCAGTTCTTC. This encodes CASSLHLAGGPSYNEQFF.